Listed below are T cell receptor beta chains from one sample, sequenced in a study of shared clonotypes between healthy human individuals. Profiling relied on immunoSEQ multiplex PCR, and the TCRdb table lists in-frame clones only, not all of them. There are 1,400,000 or so clones in the sample; 97% to 99% occur only once, and around 0.33% lies in the top ten. Sequencing used naive CD4+ T cells sorted from blood. The origin of the receptors is a man in his thirties or forties in good health. CDR3s include the opening cysteine and the closing phenylalanine or tryptophan. A D gene is named only where the DNA matches it firmly. Only some rows state a clone size, as once, few, many or a class for expanded clones.

size | J | V | D | CDR3 | DNA
once | TRBJ2-1 | TRBV5-4 | TRBD1 | CASSVRDRHEQFF | TGTGCCAGCAGCGTCCGGGACAGGCATGAGCAGTTCTTC
. | TRBJ2-1 | TRBV5-1 | . | CASFQTGSNEQFF | TGCGCCAGCTTCCAGACAGGCAGCAATGAGCAGTTCTTC
. | TRBJ1-2 | TRBV5-4 | . | CASSLSSNNYGYTF | TGTGCCAGCAGCTTGTCCAGTAATAACTATGGCTACACCTTC
. | TRBJ1-5 | TRBV4-1 | . | CASSQEGPYQPQHF | TGCGCCAGCAGCCAAGAGGGCCCCTATCAGCCCCAGCATTTT
once | TRBJ2-1 | TRBV19 | TRBD2 | CASSKRTSGIGNEQFF | TGTGCCAGTAGTAAAAGGACTAGCGGGATAGGAAATGAGCAGTTCTTC
. | TRBJ2-7 | TRBV19 | . | CASSEGSYEQYF | TGTGCCAGTAGTGAGGGGTCCTACGAGCAGTACTTC
. | TRBJ1-5 | TRBV28 | TRBD1 | CASSYRDRLNQPQHF | TGTGCCAGCAGCTACCGGGACAGACTCAATCAGCCCCAGCATTTT
. | TRBJ2-2 | TRBV19 | . | CASSMPWTGGPTGELFF | TGTGCCAGTAGTATGCCGTGGACCGGAGGTCCCACCGGGGAGCTGTTTTTT
. | TRBJ2-7 | TRBV6-5 | . | CASSPNFYEQYF | TGTGCCAGCAGTCCGAATTTCTACGAGCAGTACTTC
. | TRBJ2-1 | TRBV5-4 | . | CASSFFELRDNEQFF | TGTGCCAGCAGCTTCTTTGAGCTAAGAGACAATGAGCAGTTCTTC
. | TRBJ2-1 | TRBV25-1 | TRBD2 | CASSESGRSGAQFF | TGTGCCAGCAGTGAATCCGGGAGGAGCGGAGCGCAGTTCTTC
. | TRBJ1-2 | TRBV5-1 | TRBD1 | CASSLEVSRGPYGYTF | TGCGCCAGCAGCTTGGAGGTTTCCAGGGGGCCCTATGGCTACACCTTC
. | TRBJ1-5 | TRBV28 | . | CASTWGGGGSNQPQHF | TGTGCCAGCACCTGGGGAGGCGGGGGTAGCAATCAGCCCCAGCATTTT
. | TRBJ2-7 | TRBV7-9 | . | CASSQTQASDEQYF | TGTGCCAGCAGCCAAACACAGGCCTCCGACGAGCAGTACTTC
. | TRBJ2-3 | TRBV5-1 | TRBD2 | CASSFRLAGGFTSTDTQYF | TGCGCCAGCAGCTTCAGACTAGCGGGAGGGTTCACTAGCACAGATACGCAGTATTTT
. | TRBJ2-1 | TRBV29-1 | TRBD2 | CSVESLGTSSYNEQFF | TGCAGCGTTGAAAGTTTGGGGACTAGCTCCTACAATGAGCAGTTCTTC
. | TRBJ2-4 | TRBV4-3 | . | CASSQDFDRFLTIQYF | TGCGCCAGCAGCCAGGACTTCGACAGGTTTTTAACCATTCAGTACTTC
. | TRBJ1-2 | TRBV7-2 | . | CASSLVDISYYGYTF | TGTGCCAGCAGCTTAGTGGACATCAGTTACTATGGCTACACCTTC
. | TRBJ1-5 | TRBV7-2 | . | CASSLGGSHQPQHF | TGTGCCAGCAGCTTGGGGGGCTCCCATCAGCCCCAGCATTTT
. | TRBJ1-2 | TRBV7-9 | TRBD1 | CASSLGTGYGYTF | TGTGCCAGCAGCCTAGGGACAGGCTACGGCTACACCTTC
. | TRBJ1-1 | TRBV27 | . | CASSPLDRLNTEAFF | TGTGCCAGCAGTCCCTTAGACAGGTTGAACACTGAAGCTTTCTTT
. | TRBJ1-3 | TRBV9 | TRBD1 | CASSVGTVSSGNTIYF | TGTGCCAGCAGCGTGGGGACAGTCAGCTCTGGAAACACCATATATTTT